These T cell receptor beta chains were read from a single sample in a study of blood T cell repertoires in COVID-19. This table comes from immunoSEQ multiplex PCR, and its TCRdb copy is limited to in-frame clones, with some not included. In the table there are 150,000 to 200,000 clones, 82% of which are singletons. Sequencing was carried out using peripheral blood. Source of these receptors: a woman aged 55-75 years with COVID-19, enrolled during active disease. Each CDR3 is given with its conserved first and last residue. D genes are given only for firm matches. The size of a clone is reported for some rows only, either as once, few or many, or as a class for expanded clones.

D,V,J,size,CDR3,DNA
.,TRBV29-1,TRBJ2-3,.,CSVPGAGTTDTQYF,TGCAGCGTCCCCGGAGCCGGTACCACAGATACGCAGTATTTT
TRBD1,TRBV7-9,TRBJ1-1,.,CASSPGGTEAFF,TGTGCCAGCAGCCCAGGGGGCACTGAAGCTTTCTTT
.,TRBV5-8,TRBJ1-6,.,CASSYSNSPLHF,TGTGCCAGCAGCTACTCAAATTCACCCCTCCACTTT
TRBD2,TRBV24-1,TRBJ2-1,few,CATSDRRGSGTSSYNEQFF,TGTGCCACCAGTGATCGTCGTGGTAGCGGGACCAGCTCCTACAATGAGCAGTTCTTC
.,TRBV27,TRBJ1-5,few,CASSRDRFHNQPQHF,TGTGCCAGCAGTCGCGACAGGTTCCACAATCAGCCCCAGCATTTT
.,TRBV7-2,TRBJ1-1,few,CASSAARGTEAFF,TGTGCCAGCAGCGCCGCCCGGGGGACTGAAGCTTTCTTT
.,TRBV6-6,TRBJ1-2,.,CASSYSTRGAGYTF,TGTGCCAGCAGTTACTCCACCCGGGGGGCTGGCTACACCTTC
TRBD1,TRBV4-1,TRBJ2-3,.,CASDSGTGGKDTQYF,TGCGCCAGCGACTCCGGGACAGGGGGGAAGGATACGCAGTATTTT
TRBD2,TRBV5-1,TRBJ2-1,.,CASSKLSGSLIPASYNEQFF,TGCGCCAGCAGCAAACTTAGCGGGAGTCTTATCCCTGCCTCCTACAATGAGCAGTTCTTC
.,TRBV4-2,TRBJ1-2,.,CASSQEIGTVRDGYTF,TGTGCCAGCAGCCAAGAAATCGGAACAGTTCGAGATGGCTACACCTTC
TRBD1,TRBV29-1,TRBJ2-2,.,CSALWGTGNTGELFF,TGCAGCGCCCTCTGGGGGACAGGTAACACCGGGGAGCTGTTTTTT
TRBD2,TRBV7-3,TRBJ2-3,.,CASSSWTSGDGTDTQYF,TGTGCCAGCAGCTCTTGGACTAGCGGGGACGGCACAGATACGCAGTATTTT
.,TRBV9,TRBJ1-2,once,CASSVDWDIANYGYTF,TGTGCCAGCAGCGTAGATTGGGACATAGCTAACTATGGCTACACCTTC
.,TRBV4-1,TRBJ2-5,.,CASSQDSRGETQYF,TGCGCCAGCAGCCAAGATAGCAGAGGGGAGACCCAGTACTTC
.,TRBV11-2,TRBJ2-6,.,CASRRTSGANVLTF,TGTGCCAGCAGAAGGACTTCTGGGGCCAACGTCCTGACTTTC
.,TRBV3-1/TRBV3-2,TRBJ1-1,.,CASSQDYAIGRMNTEAFF,TGTGCCAGCAGCCAAGATTACGCCATTGGCAGGATGAACACTGAAGCTTTCTTT
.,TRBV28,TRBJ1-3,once,CASSSATGSGNTIYF,TGTGCCAGCAGTTCCGCGACAGGCTCTGGAAACACCATATATTTT
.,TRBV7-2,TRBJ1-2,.,CASSTRGEVGPRRDYGYTF,TGTGCCAGCAGCACCAGAGGGGAAGTAGGGCCCCGGAGGGACTATGGCTACACCTTC
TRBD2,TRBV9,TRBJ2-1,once,CASSQGTSGSSYNEQFF,TGTGCCAGCAGCCAGGGGACTAGCGGGAGCTCCTACAATGAGCAGTTCTTC
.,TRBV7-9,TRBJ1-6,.,CASSRTGTGLEANSPLHF,TGTGCCAGCAGTCGTACCGGGACTGGCCTAGAAGCGAATTCACCCCTCCACTTT
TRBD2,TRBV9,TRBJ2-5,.,CASSVGVSGSEETQYF,TGTGCCAGCAGCGTAGGGGTTAGCGGGTCTGAAGAGACCCAGTACTTC
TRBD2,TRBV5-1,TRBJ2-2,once,CASRHTSGGIEAGELFF,TGCGCCAGCAGACATACTAGCGGGGGGATTGAGGCCGGGGAGCTGTTTTTT
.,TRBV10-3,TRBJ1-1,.,CAISESRANTEAFF,TGTGCCATCAGTGAGTCCCGAGCGAACACTGAAGCTTTCTTT
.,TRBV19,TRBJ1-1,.,CASRTAKKEAFF,TGTGCCAGTAGGACAGCTAAAAAAGAAGCTTTCTTT
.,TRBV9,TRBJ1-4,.,CASSTGRGNEKLFF,TGTGCCAGCAGCACCGGGAGAGGAAATGAAAAACTGTTTTTT
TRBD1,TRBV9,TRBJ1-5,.,CASSVSGGEGQPQHF,TGTGCCAGCAGCGTTTCAGGGGGAGAAGGTCAGCCCCAGCATTTT
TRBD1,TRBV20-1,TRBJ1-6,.,CSASGDRDLSPLHF,TGCAGTGCTAGTGGGGACAGGGACCTTTCACCCCTCCACTTT
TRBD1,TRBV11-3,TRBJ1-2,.,CASSLNRQGVGYTF,TGTGCCAGCAGCTTAAATCGACAGGGGGTTGGCTACACCTTC
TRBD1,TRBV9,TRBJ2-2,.,CASSVVSGQLNTGELFF,TGTGCCAGCAGCGTAGTGTCGGGACAGCTAAACACCGGGGAGCTGTTTTTT
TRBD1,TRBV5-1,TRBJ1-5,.,CASSLAGTDNQPQHF,TGCGCCAGCAGCTTGGCCGGGACAGACAATCAGCCCCAGCATTTT
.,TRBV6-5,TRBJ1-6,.,CASGGAGNSPLHF,TGTGCCAGTGGTGGGGCCGGGAATTCACCCCTCCACTTT
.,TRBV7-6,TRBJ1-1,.,CASSLQNRENTEAFF,TGTGCCAGCAGCTTACAAAACAGGGAGAACACTGAAGCTTTCTTT
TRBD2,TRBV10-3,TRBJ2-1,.,CAISDPSGSGRLNEQFF,TGTGCCATCAGTGATCCCTCGGGGAGCGGGAGGCTCAATGAGCAGTTCTTC
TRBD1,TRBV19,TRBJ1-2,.,CASSLRQGAYGYTF,TGTGCCAGTAGTCTGAGACAGGGGGCTTATGGCTACACCTTC
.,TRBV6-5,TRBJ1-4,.,CASRQVEKLFF,TGTGCCAGCAGACAGGTTGAAAAACTGTTTTTT
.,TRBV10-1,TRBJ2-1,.,CASSHESAGSYNEQFF,TGCGCCAGCAGCCATGAATCGGCGGGTTCCTACAATGAGCAGTTCTTC
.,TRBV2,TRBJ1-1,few,CASSVQGWTEAFF,TGTGCCAGCAGTGTACAGGGTTGGACTGAAGCTTTCTTT
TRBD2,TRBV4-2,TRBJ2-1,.,CASSQDPGLAGQNEQFF,TGTGCCAGCAGCCAAGATCCGGGACTAGCGGGACAAAATGAGCAGTTCTTC
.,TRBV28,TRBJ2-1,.,CASSPLRGLGYNEQFF,TGTGCCAGCAGCCCCCTCCGTGGACTCGGCTACAATGAGCAGTTCTTC
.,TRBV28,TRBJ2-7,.,CASSPPWGAYEQYF,TGTGCCAGCAGTCCGCCCTGGGGGGCCTACGAGCAGTACTTC
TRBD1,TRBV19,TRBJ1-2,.,CASSPGQGFYGYTF,TGTGCCAGTAGCCCCGGACAGGGCTTCTATGGCTACACCTTC
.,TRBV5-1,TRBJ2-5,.,CASSLELGRVGTQYF,TGCGCCAGCAGCTTGGAACTGGGGCGAGTCGGGACCCAGTACTTC
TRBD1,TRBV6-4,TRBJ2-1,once,CASSALDRGLSEQFF,TGTGCCAGCAGCGCTCTGGACAGGGGATTGAGTGAGCAGTTCTTC
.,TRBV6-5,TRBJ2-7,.,CASKQSGPTSEQYF,TGTGCCAGCAAGCAGAGCGGGCCTACGAGTGAGCAGTACTTC
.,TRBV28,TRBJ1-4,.,CASSTQATWDEKLFF,TGTGCCAGCAGCACTCAGGCGACCTGGGATGAAAAACTGTTTTTT
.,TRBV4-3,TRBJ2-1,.,CASSAVGFNEQFF,TGCGCCAGCAGCGCGGTCGGTTTCAATGAGCAGTTCTTC
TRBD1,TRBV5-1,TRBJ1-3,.,CASSGRQGGNTIYF,TGCGCCAGCAGCGGCCGACAGGGAGGAAACACCATATATTTT
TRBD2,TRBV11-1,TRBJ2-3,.,CASSFGSGRDTDTQYF,TGTGCCAGCAGCTTCGGCAGCGGGAGGGACACAGATACGCAGTATTTT
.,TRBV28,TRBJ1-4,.,CASSLMGSLEKLFF,TGTGCCAGCAGTTTAATGGGCAGTCTCGAAAAACTGTTTTTT
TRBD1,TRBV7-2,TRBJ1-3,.,CASMPTGTPSGNTIYF,TGTGCCAGCATGCCGACAGGGACCCCCTCTGGAAACACCATATATTTT
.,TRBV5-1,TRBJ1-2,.,CASSLAATEANYGYTF,TGCGCCAGCAGCTTGGCTGCGACAGAAGCTAACTATGGCTACACCTTC
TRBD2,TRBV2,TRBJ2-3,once,CASSDLAGGTTDTQYF,TGTGCCAGCAGTGATTTAGCGGGAGGAACCACAGATACGCAGTATTTT
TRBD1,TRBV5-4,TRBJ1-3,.,CASSLGQGSAGNTIYF,TGTGCCAGCAGCTTGGGACAGGGGAGCGCTGGAAACACCATATATTTT